The 8 T cell receptor beta chains below come from one sample, sequenced in a study of graft-versus-host responses after intestinal transplantation. Repertoires were generated with immunoSEQ multiplex PCR, while TCRdb's copy carries only in-frame clones and drops some. This table holds under 9,000 clones, around 72% found once. Tissue from the graft was processed to free its intraepithelial and lamina propria lymphocytes. Here the sequenced sample was ileum tissue, taken roughly 74 weeks after intestinal transplant. The receptors here all came from a human patient who received an intestinal transplant, so some T cells may come from the graft donor.

The chain is built from TRBV5-7 and TRBJ2-7, with TRBD1 matching 8 bases. TRBV5-7 is an ORF, and what it does is uncertain. The CDR3 length is 15 residues. After removal of 3 bases from V and 2 bases from J, the junction contained 7 bases not matched to a gene. The CDR3 sequence is CASSSSDRVAYEQYF. CDR3 in DNA: TGTGCCAGCAGCTCCTCGGACAGGGTTGCCTACGAGCAGTACTTC.

This clone has only one observation. The chain combines TRBV28 with TRBJ1-1; no clear D. V was clipped by 3 bases and J by 0 bases, with 8 bases between them. Germline CDR1 and CDR2: MDHEN and SYDVKM. The CDR3 contains 14 residues. In nucleotides, the CDR3 is TGTGCCAGCAGTTTTCTCTGGCTGAACACTGAAGCTTTCTTT. Translation: CASSFLWLNTEAFF.

The rearrangement links TRBV27 to TRBJ1-5, with a weak D call TRBD1 (6 bases). Germline assignment: CDR1 MNHEY and CDR2 SMNVEV (reference sequence). With 4 bases removed from V and 4 bases from J, the gap between germline ends came to 14 bases. This CDR3 contains 15 residues. The CDR3 bases are TGTGCCAGCAGTTCTCCCGGAGGGGGGAATCAGCCCCAGCATTTT. Protein sequence: CASSSPGGGNQPQHF.

The chain couples TRBV5-4 to TRBJ1-1; D ambiguous. CDR3 size: 16 residues. Germline-derived CDR1 and CDR2 are SGHNT and YYREEE (reference sequence). Trimming cost V 4 bases and J 4 bases, with 20 bases left between them. CDR3: CASSLRGAGMTTEAFF. The CDR3 DNA reads as TGTGCCAGCAGCCTCCGTGGAGCAGGTATGACCACTGAAGCTTTCTTT.

In its sample, this clone was seen once. This chain joins TRBV6-6 and TRBJ2-3; D gene ambiguous. CDR3 length: 14 amino acids. V lost 0 bases to trimming and J lost 2 bases, with 6 bases between them. Germline V lookup: CDR1 MNHNY, CDR2 SVGAGI (reference sequence). The CDR3 DNA reads as TGTGCCAGCAGTTACTCGGGGTTCACAGATACGCAGTATTTT. Its protein is CASSYSGFTDTQYF.

The rearrangement links TRBV7-6 to TRBJ2-7, with D uncertain. Deletions cut 0 bases from V and 6 bases from J, with 3 bases between. The CDR3 has 11 residues. CDR1 and CDR2 (germline): SGHVS, FNYEAQ. CDR3 residues: CASSLAREQYF. Here the CDR3 DNA reads TGTGCCAGCAGCTTAGCGCGCGAGCAGTACTTC.

This clone was seen a handful of times. This chain uses TRBV27 with TRBJ2-3; 10 bases align to TRBD2. Germline loops: CDR1 MNHEY, CDR2 SMNVEV (reference sequence). CDR3 length: 16 amino acids. V dropped 0 bases and J dropped 6; count of bases not matched to a gene: 6. The CDR3, as DNA: TGTGCCAGCAGTTTATCCCTAGCGGGAGTGTGGGATACGCAGTATTTT. It is translated as CASSLSLAGVWDTQYF.

The chain links TRBV2 to TRBJ2-2; 7 bases agree with TRBD1. This CDR3 spans 14 amino acids. Looked up from germline, CDR1 is SNHLY and CDR2 is FYNNEI. V shed 7 bases and J 4 bases; nucleotides not matched to a gene: 6. The CDR3 bases are TGTGCCAGCAACCAGGGACAGTTCACCGGGGAGCTGTTTTTT. It codes for CASNQGQFTGELFF. Combining the CDR3 with reference TRBV2 and TRBJ2-2 gives the whole variable domain EPEVTQTPSHQVTQMGQEVILRCVPISNHLYFYWYRQILGQKVEFLVSFYNNEISEKSEIFDDQFSVERPDGSNFTLKIRSTKLEDSAMYFCASNQGQFTGELFFGEGSRLTVL.